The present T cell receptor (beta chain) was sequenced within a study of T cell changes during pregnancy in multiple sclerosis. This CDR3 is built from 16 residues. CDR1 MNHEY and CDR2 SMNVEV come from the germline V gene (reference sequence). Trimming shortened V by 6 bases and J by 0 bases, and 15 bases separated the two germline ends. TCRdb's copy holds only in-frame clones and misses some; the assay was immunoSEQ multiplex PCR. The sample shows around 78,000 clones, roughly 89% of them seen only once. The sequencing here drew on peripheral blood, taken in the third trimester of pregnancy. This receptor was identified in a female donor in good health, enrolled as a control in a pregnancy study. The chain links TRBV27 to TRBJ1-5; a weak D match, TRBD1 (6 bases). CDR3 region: CASRGRGGNSNQPQHF. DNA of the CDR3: TGTGCCAGCAGGGGGCGGGGGGGCAATAGCAATCAGCCCCAGCATTTT.